The rows below give T cell receptor beta chains drawn from one sample of a study of control samples from healthy donors and cancer patients. The table came from immunoSEQ multiplex PCR; TCRdb's copy has only in-frame clones and leaves some out. The sample lists under 40,000 clones, over 70% occurring once. Input material: PBMCs. These receptors originate from a woman aged 55-70 years with lung cancer. CDR3s include the opening cysteine and the closing phenylalanine or tryptophan.

10	TRBV28	TRBJ1-4	CATRSRKLFF
15	TRBV6-4	TRBJ2-3	CASSDRGLAADTQYF
16	TRBV27	TRBJ1-2	CASAMTVSIVDYGYTF
12	TRBV2	TRBJ1-5	CASSRDNQPQHF
12	TRBV7-2	TRBJ1-2	CASSPSVGGYTF
15	TRBV18	TRBJ2-7	CASSPRPGQTYEQYF
15	TRBV5-1	TRBJ2-5	CASSEEGLAEETQYF
17	TRBV5-4	TRBJ2-5	CASSSTSGGAEGETQYF
13	TRBV9	TRBJ1-2	CASRDDLSYGYTF
13	TRBV19	TRBJ2-7	CASRQGGPYEQYF
15	TRBV5-1	TRBJ2-2	CASRGRAVNTGELFF
14	TRBV5-1	TRBJ1-6	CASRQMTGRSPLHF
15	TRBV9	TRBJ2-7	CASSRGSDGSYEQYF
13	TRBV10-2	TRBJ2-7	CASSDQGAYEQYF
13	TRBV6-6	TRBJ2-5	CASSYSSQETQYF
16	TRBV2	TRBJ2-6	CASSEVVSSGANVLTF
15	TRBV6-1	TRBJ1-1	CASSDPQGVSTEAFF
15	TRBV24-1	TRBJ2-1	CATSVGGASNNEQFF
13	TRBV7-2	TRBJ1-1	CASRSTGYTEAFF
12	TRBV5-4	TRBJ1-4	CASSLTPGKLFF
16	TRBV13	TRBJ2-2	CASSLRGDGRTGELFF
13	TRBV27	TRBJ1-1	CASSSGDNAEAFF
16	TRBV5-1	TRBJ1-5	CASSLGGGRFDQPQHF
12	TRBV25-1	TRBJ1-1	CASSNQNTEAFF
14	TRBV25-1	TRBJ1-2	CASSEISGADGYTF
19	TRBV18	TRBJ1-6	CASSPPVRGGSSYNSPLHF
13	TRBV7-9	TRBJ2-1	CASSIGQSYEQFF
14	TRBV30	TRBJ2-5	CAWNTHINGETQYF
13	TRBV6-5	TRBJ2-6	CASSQTGANVLTF
17	TRBV12-5	TRBJ2-2	CASGLKGTSLSTGELFF
14	TRBV11-3	TRBJ2-7	CASSYGQGKGEQYF
17	TRBV6-2/TRBV6-3	TRBJ1-2	CASSSWTGTHFNYGYTF
14	TRBV6-1	TRBJ1-1	CASSDRTGWTEAFF
12	TRBV6-5	TRBJ1-1	CASNRGNTEAFF
15	TRBV18	TRBJ2-1	CASSPSEGSYNEQFF
15	TRBV7-9	TRBJ2-3	CASSLTSGRTDTQYF
16	TRBV7-3	TRBJ2-3	CASSETGTSGTDTQYF
16	TRBV7-9	TRBJ1-1	CASSEEIRAFNTEAFF
13	TRBV9	TRBJ2-5	CASSVGRQETQYF
15	TRBV11-2	TRBJ2-1	CASSLGLAGGDEQFF
15	TRBV5-1	TRBJ1-4	CASSLDRTGDEKLFF
16	TRBV24-1	TRBJ2-5	CATSDGYGQGRETQYF
15	TRBV5-1	TRBJ1-1	CASSPREGGNTEAFF
15	TRBV7-6	TRBJ1-1	CASSLPWGQNTEAFF
15	TRBV9	TRBJ1-1	CASSGTPGLPGEAFF
12	TRBV6-5	TRBJ2-2	CASSFGTGELFF
12	TRBV2	TRBJ2-3	CASSGSGGAGYF
18	TRBV5-5	TRBJ2-5	CASIYLRPGQHGEETQYF
15	TRBV15	TRBJ2-7	CATSSPASGGYEQYF